Below, one T cell receptor (beta chain) is given with its context. The data are from a study of blood T cell repertoires in COVID-19. Study details: From the United States, Italy and Spain came samples of acute and convalescent COVID-19. The analysed material was cDNA or gDNA that came from T cells, B-cell-depleted T cells, or PBMCs.

V lost 1 base and J lost 0, with 5 bases in between. The CDR3 is 14 amino acids. The V gene's germline CDR1 is SGHNT and CDR2 YENEEA. As processed by the authors: Scientists estimated how many nucleated cells there were by amplifying reference gene primers. Sequencing used immunoSEQ multiplex PCR; TCRdb keeps in-frame clones, though not all of them. V and J calls and clone size are as listed in that table; D and trimming were resolved from the DNA. Altogether about 120,000 clones are present, roughly 76% being singletons, with the ten largest covering about 10%. Sequences were obtained from peripheral blood. The source of this sequence is a human donor in a cohort sampled during active COVID-19. The V and J genes are TRBV11-3 and TRBJ2-3; D is ambiguous. CDR3 in DNA: TGTGCCAGCAGCTTAGTAGCAAGCACAGATACGCAGTATTTT. Encoded protein: CASSLVASTDTQYF. Full variable domain (remainder filled in from reference TRBV11-3 and TRBJ2-3): EAGVVQSPRYKIIEKKQPVAFWCNPISGHNTLYWYLQNLGQGPELLIRYENEEAVDDSQLPKDRFSAERLKGVDSTLKIQPAELGDSAVYLCASSLVASTDTQYFGPGTRLTVL.